The 29 T cell receptor beta chains below were found in one sample sequenced in a study of T cell responses to AZD1222 COVID-19 vaccine. Measured with immunoSEQ multiplex PCR; TCRdb has only the in-frame clones, and not every one. This table holds over 100,000 clones, about 82% found once. Sample: peripheral blood, taken 28 days after the second dose of the MenACWY control vaccine. These receptors were collected from an adult who received the MenACWY meningococcal vaccine as a control.

This clone was observed a single time. V and J are TRBV5-6 and TRBJ1-1; no clear D gene. V was shortened by 0 bases and J by 0 bases, with 6 bases between the two germline ends. This CDR3 comprises 14 residues. In germline, CDR1 is SGHDT, CDR2 YYEEEE. The DNA for the CDR3 is TGTGCCAGCAGCTTGGGACACCTGAACACTGAAGCTTTCTTT. It translates to CASSLGHLNTEAFF.

This clone was observed a single time. CDR3 nucleotide sequence: TGTGCTTCCCAGGGCGGTTCGGATCAGCCCCAGCATTTT. Its protein is CASQGGSDQPQHF. The genes are TRBV30 and TRBJ1-5; TRBD1 might be the D (5 bases). CDR3 length: 13 amino acids. Germline lookup yields CDR1 GTSNPN and CDR2 SVGIG (reference sequence).

The V gene is TRBV28, the J gene TRBJ1-2; D not resolved. CDR3 length equals 14 residues. The germline V gene encodes CDR1 MDHEN and CDR2 SYDVKM. Trimming stripped 8 bases from V and 2 bases from J, with 15 bases between. The chain's CDR3 is CASFLGRRNYGYTF. Written as DNA, the CDR3 is TGTGCCAGCTTCTTAGGGAGGAGAAACTATGGCTACACCTTC.

The CDR3 loop reads CASSLASGTYNEQFF. In nucleotides, the CDR3 is TGTGCCAGCAGCTTAGCTAGCGGAACCTACAATGAGCAGTTCTTC. V is TRBV7-9 and J is TRBJ2-1; possibly TRBD2 for D (6 bases). CDR3 length equals 15 residues. The germline V gene encodes CDR1 SEHNR and CDR2 FQNEAQ (reference sequence). The V end lost 0 bases, the J end lost 2 bases, and 8 bases lay between the germline ends.

This chain joins TRBV30 and TRBJ1-2; D remains ambiguous. V shed 3 bases and J shed 10 bases, with 15 bases lying between them. CDR3 length: 12 amino acids. Germline V gives CDR1 GTSNPN, CDR2 SVGIG (reference sequence). The CDR3 sequence: CAWRVVAANYTF. For the CDR3, the DNA is TGTGCCTGGAGGGTGGTGGCAGCTAACTACACCTTC.

This clone was picked up one time. CDR3 loop: CASSYGGAGPNGELFF. The CDR3 DNA reads TGTGCCAGCAGTTACGGGGGAGCGGGACCTAACGGGGAGCTGTTTTTT. The chain combines TRBV6-5 with TRBJ2-2; 7 positions agree with TRBD2. The V gene end was trimmed by 2 bases and the J gene end by 7 bases; junction bases not matched to a gene: 10. From germline, CDR1 is MNHEY and CDR2 SVGAGI. CDR3 length equals 16 residues.

The CDR3 DNA is TGTGCCAGCAGCCCCCGCCGTTTAGCGGGAGCGCCGGGGTTCTTC. It codes for CASSPRRLAGAPGFF. The chain is built from TRBV11-2 and TRBJ2-1, with 9 bases aligning to TRBD2. Losses at the gene ends were 5 bases for V and 15 bases for J; bases not matched to a gene: 17. Germline V gene lookup returns CDR1 SGHAT and CDR2 FQNNGV. The CDR3 contains 15 residues.

The chain combines TRBV27 with TRBJ1-2; 10 bases match TRBD1. The CDR3 consists of 17 residues. Unmatched junction bases numbered 12, after V lost 2 bases and J lost 6 bases. Germline CDR1 reads MNHEY; CDR2 reads SMNVEV (reference sequence). The CDR3 loop reads CASSLLPPTGGKHGYTF. The CDR3 DNA reads as TGTGCCAGCAGTTTACTCCCTCCGACAGGGGGCAAACATGGCTACACCTTC.

The chain combines TRBV5-4 with TRBJ2-1; 9 bases are shared with TRBD2. This CDR3 has 15 amino acids. From germline, CDR1 is SGHNT and CDR2 YYREEE (reference sequence). The trim removed 1 base at V and 7 bases at J, leaving 6 bases unmatched. CDR3: CASSLRSSGMNEQFF. The CDR3 DNA sequence: TGTGCCAGCAGCTTGAGGTCTAGCGGGATGAATGAGCAGTTCTTC.

Notes on this clone: A read error may produce the germline difference seen at one junction end. The V and J genes are TRBV24-1 and TRBJ2-1, with 7 nucleotides matching TRBD2. Germline CDR1 is KGHDR and CDR2 is SFDVKD. This CDR3 contains 17 residues. CDR3 protein: CATSDSTGLAANNEQFF. The CDR3 coding sequence is TGTGCCACCAGCGATTCGACCGGGCTAGCGGCTAACAATGAGCAGTTCTTC.

The chain couples TRBV20-1 to TRBJ1-4; TRBD1 might be the D (5 bases). V was cut by 4 bases and J by 15 bases, with 15 bases left in between. Germline V gives CDR1 DFQATT, CDR2 SNEGSKA (reference sequence). This CDR3 comprises 11 residues. The CDR3 DNA sequence: TGCAGTGCTACCATTTCTCCAGGGATGTTTTTT. Protein: CSATISPGMFF.

The chain carries TRBV9 and TRBJ2-2; D is uncertain. V gave up 4 bases and J gave up 8 bases, with 9 bases separating them. The CDR3 spans 12 residues. Germline V CDR1 and CDR2: SGDLS, YYNGEE. The CDR3 nucleotides read TGTGCCAGCAGCTCCGGTTTTGGGGAGCTGTTTTTT. As protein: CASSSGFGELFF.

This sequence joins TRBV29-1 and TRBJ2-5; D might be TRBD1 (6 bases). The CDR3 spans 11 residues. Trimming cost V 6 bases and J 5 bases, with 10 bases left between them. The germline V gene encodes CDR1 SQVTM and CDR2 ANQGSEA. CDR3 bases: TGCAGCGTGGACAGTTGGGAGACCCAGTACTTC. Translated: CSVDSWETQYF. Full variable domain (outside the CDR3, taken from reference TRBV29-1 and TRBJ2-5): SAVISQKPSRDICQRGTSLTIQCQVDSQVTMMFWYRQQPGQSLTLIATANQGSEATYESGFVIDKFPISRPNLTFSTLTVSNMSPEDSSIYLCSVDSWETQYFGPGTRLLVL.

V and J are TRBV6-5 and TRBJ1-4; 8 bases line up with TRBD1. The CDR3 contains 15 residues. Trimming at V came to 6 bases and at J to 6 bases, leaving 9 bases not matched to a gene. Germline CDR1 reads MNHEY; CDR2 reads SVGAGI. Here the CDR3 reads CASRRGDRRHEKLFF. The DNA of the CDR3 is TGTGCCAGCAGGAGGGGGGACAGGCGCCATGAAAAACTGTTTTTT.

The chain joins TRBV29-1 to TRBJ2-2; D gene uncertain. The CDR3 is 11 residues long. CDR1 SQVTM and CDR2 ANQGSEA come from the germline V gene. V dropped 7 bases and J dropped 5 bases, with 8 bases sitting between them. The CDR3 protein is CSGLETGELFF. The CDR3 nucleotides are TGCAGCGGGTTGGAAACCGGGGAGCTGTTTTTT.

The chain is built from TRBV11-2 and TRBJ1-6; possible D gene TRBD1, 6 bases. The CDR3 totals 15 residues. Germline V lookup: CDR1 SGHAT, CDR2 FQNNGV. Trimming shortened V by 5 bases and J by 7 bases, and 15 bases separated the two germline ends. The CDR3 sequence: CASSPQAGANSPLHF. DNA for the CDR3: TGTGCCAGCAGCCCCCAGGCAGGGGCCAATTCACCCCTCCACTTT.

V usage is TRBV11-2 and J usage is TRBJ2-3; 8 nucleotides line up with TRBD2. Per germline, CDR1 SGHAT and CDR2 FQNNGV. Trimming removed 6 bases from V and 8 bases from J; junction bases left unmatched: 13. The CDR3 has 15 amino acids. Written as DNA, the CDR3 is TGTGCCAGCAGACCCAGCGGGGGCCCTCCGGGTACGCAGTATTTT. It codes for CASRPSGGPPGTQYF.

The gene calls are TRBV27 and TRBJ1-2, with 7 bases fitting TRBD1. CDR1 and CDR2 (germline): MNHEY, SMNVEV (reference sequence). CDR3 length: 14 residues. With 5 bases clipped from V and 7 bases from J, the junction kept 10 bases outside the gene matches. The CDR3 DNA reads TGTGCCAGCAGTGTAGCAGGGGGGATAGTTGGCTACACCTTC. Residues: CASSVAGGIVGYTF.

In this sample, this clone turned up once. The gene calls are TRBV16 and TRBJ2-5, with D possibly matching TRBD1 (5 bases). V lost 4 bases to trimming and J lost 2 bases, with 8 bases between them. The CDR3 has 13 amino acids. Germline CDR1 reads KGHSY; CDR2 reads FQNENV. CDR3: CASSRGSQETQYF. The CDR3 DNA reads TGTGCCAGCAGCCGGGGCAGTCAAGAGACCCAGTACTTC.

The chain has TRBV5-1 and TRBJ2-2, with D possibly matching TRBD1 (6 bases). Germline V gives CDR1 SGHRS, CDR2 YFSETQ. Trimming removed 0 bases from V and 4 bases from J, with 10 bases in between. CDR3 length equals 15 residues. This CDR3 reads CASSLDGQLTGELFF. DNA of the CDR3: TGCGCCAGCAGCTTGGACGGACAGCTCACCGGGGAGCTGTTTTTT.

The chain is built from TRBV27 and TRBJ2-7; 8 bases are shared with TRBD2. The CDR3 has 14 residues. Germline V lookup: CDR1 MNHEY, CDR2 SMNVEV (reference sequence). The V gene end was trimmed by 2 bases and the J gene end by 2 bases; junction bases not matched to a gene: 2. CDR3 in DNA: TGTGCCAGCAGTTTAAGCGGGAGAGCCTACGAGCAGTACTTC. Its protein is CASSLSGRAYEQYF.

The gene calls are TRBV6-2 or TRBV6-3 and TRBJ1-2, with D perhaps matching TRBD1 (6 bases). This CDR3 is 12 amino acids long. Trimming took 6 bases from V and 7 from J, leaving 12 bases between them. The germline V gene has CDR1 MNHEY and CDR2 SVGEGT. The CDR3 DNA reads TGTGCCAGCAGCCCGAGGGGGGCTGGCTACACCTTC. Amino acids: CASSPRGAGYTF.

This sequence joins TRBV15 and TRBJ2-5, with 12 bases matching TRBD1. Germline V gene lookup returns CDR1 LNHNV and CDR2 YYDKDF (reference sequence). V lost 7 bases and J lost 5; bases outside the gene matches: 8. CDR3 length equals 15 residues. The CDR3 here is CATTPGQGAWETQYF. The CDR3 DNA reads TGTGCCACCACCCCGGGACAGGGGGCATGGGAGACCCAGTACTTC.

The chain combines TRBV5-1 with TRBJ2-3; D not resolved. The CDR3 totals 15 residues. Per the germline V gene, CDR1 is SGHRS and CDR2 is YFSETQ. Trimming removed 4 bases from V and 3 bases from J, with 15 bases in between. CDR3 loop: CASSLATPDTDTQYF. The CDR3 DNA sequence: TGCGCCAGCAGCCTCGCGACTCCGGATACAGATACGCAGTATTTT.

The chain uses TRBV5-5 and TRBJ1-1; D is undetermined. Germline V gives CDR1 SGHKS, CDR2 YYEKEE (reference sequence). This CDR3 contains 15 residues. V dropped 4 bases and J dropped 1 base, with 14 bases sitting between them. The CDR3 nucleotides read TGTGCCAGCAGCCCTTTGTTCAGGCAGAACACTGAAGCTTTCTTT. It is translated as CASSPLFRQNTEAFF.

The V call is TRBV6-5, the J call TRBJ1-1; tentative D call: TRBD1 (5 bases). Per the germline V gene, CDR1 is MNHEY and CDR2 is SVGAGI. The CDR3 covers 16 residues. The V gene lost 4 bases and the J gene lost 1 base, with 16 bases spanning the gap. CDR3 protein: CASSSSRPRANTEAFF. CDR3 in DNA: TGTGCCAGCAGTTCCTCTCGACCCAGGGCGAACACTGAAGCTTTCTTT.

This chain joins TRBV14 and TRBJ2-7; TRBD1 matches at 8 bases. The CDR3 spans 14 residues. Germline V CDR1 and CDR2: SGHDN, FVKESK. The J segment lost 2 bases and the V segment lost 4 bases, leaving 4 bases of the junction unmatched. The CDR3 here is CASSRTGMTYEQYF. In nucleotides, the CDR3 is TGTGCCAGCAGCCGGACAGGGATGACCTACGAGCAGTACTTC.

The chain links TRBV6-5 to TRBJ1-1; 9 bases are shared with TRBD1. The germline V gene encodes CDR1 MNHEY and CDR2 SVGAGI. CDR3 length equals 15 residues. V was pared by 5 bases and J by 1 base, with 5 bases of the junction left unmatched. Written as DNA, the CDR3 is TGTGCCAGCAGTAAAACAGGGGGCAGGAACACTGAAGCTTTCTTT. Amino acids: CASSKTGGRNTEAFF.

V and J are TRBV6-2 or TRBV6-3 and TRBJ2-1; TRBD2 matches at 10 bases. This CDR3 contains 15 residues. V shed 4 bases and J 2 bases; nucleotides not matched to a gene: 2. CDR1 MNHEY and CDR2 SVGEGT come from the germline V gene. DNA of the CDR3: TGTGCCAGCAGTTTAGCGGGGGGAACCTACAATGAGCAGTTCTTC. It translates to CASSLAGGTYNEQFF.